The clone carrying this T cell receptor (beta chain) was counted many times. The antigen remains undetermined. Sampling of bone marrow took place during active disease in every patient. This sample stems from a study of read filtering for tumor transcriptome and immune sequencing. Study information: Revised staging placed roughly 8 patients in R-ISS I, some 17 in II, six or seven in III. Study results and limitations: Without single-read clonotypes, shared clonotype proportions correlated more between IR-seq and RNA-seq.

From approximately 400 ng of RNA, a library with molecular barcoded alpha/delta and beta/gamma adaptors was made. In TCRdb, the reads were re-called with MiXCR into one record per CDR3 protein. The sample records 20,000 to 25,000 distinct CDR3 sequences, roughly 15% being singletons. The CDR3 is 17 amino acids. The V end lost 0 bases, the J end lost 4 bases, and 13 bases lay between the germline ends. Germline V lookup: CDR1 MGHRA, CDR2 YSYEKL. This chain uses TRBV4-1 with TRBJ2-6, with D possibly TRBD1 on 5 matching bases. The clonotype comes from a donor at least 40 years old with multiple myeloma. The specimen was a population of CD138-negative cells sorted from bone marrow. This CDR3 reads CASSQDIAGIGANVLTF. The CDR3 region has the DNA TGCGCCAGCAGCCAAGATATTGCAGGGATCGGGGCCAACGTCCTGACTTTC.